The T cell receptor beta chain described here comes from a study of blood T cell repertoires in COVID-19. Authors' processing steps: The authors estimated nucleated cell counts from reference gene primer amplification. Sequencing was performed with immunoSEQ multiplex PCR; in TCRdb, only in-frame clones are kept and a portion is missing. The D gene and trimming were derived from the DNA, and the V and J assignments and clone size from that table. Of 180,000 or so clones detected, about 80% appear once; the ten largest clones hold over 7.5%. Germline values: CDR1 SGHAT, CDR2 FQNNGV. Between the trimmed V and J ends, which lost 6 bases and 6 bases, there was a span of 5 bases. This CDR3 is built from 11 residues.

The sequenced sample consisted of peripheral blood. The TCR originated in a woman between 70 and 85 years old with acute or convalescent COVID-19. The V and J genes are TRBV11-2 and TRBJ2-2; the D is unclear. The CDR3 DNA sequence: TGTGCCAGCAGTCTACCCGGGGAGCTGTTTTTT. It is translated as CASSLPGELFF.